The 24 T cell receptor beta chains below were found in one sample sequenced in a study of T cell repertoires in cytomegalovirus infection. MiXCR, applied by TCRdb to the reads, yields one record per CDR3 protein. This sample has roughly 140,000 distinct CDR3 sequences, with roughly a quarter found just once. The sample taken for sequencing was PBMCs. These receptors came from a human donor in good health (CMV status not recorded). Some clones in this sample may be carry-over from other donors' samples.

The gene calls are TRBV28 and TRBJ2-7, with D perhaps assigned TRBD1 or TRBD2 (5 bases each). V was trimmed by 3 bases and J by 0 bases, leaving 9 bases between them. This CDR3 has 14 residues. Germline assignment: CDR1 MDHEN and CDR2 SYDVKM. The CDR3 DNA follows: TGTGCCAGCAGTTTGCCAGGGAGCTCCTACGAGCAGTACTTC. This gives the protein CASSLPGSSYEQYF.

In this sample, this clonotype turned up a few times. The chain uses TRBV28 and TRBJ1-5; TRBD1 might be the D (6 bases). This CDR3 is 15 amino acids long. Germline loops: CDR1 MDHEN, CDR2 SYDVKM. Trimming removed 6 bases from V and 6 bases from J, with 18 bases in between. The CDR3 protein is CASSPTRGGSQPQHF. CDR3 bases: TGTGCCAGCAGCCCTACCAGGGGCGGGAGTCAGCCCCAGCATTTT.

This clonotype was counted between two and nine times. The J gene is TRBJ2-1, the V gene TRBV7-6; D not certain. Trimming took off 0 bases at V and 9 bases at J, with 9 bases between the two ends. Germline-derived CDR1 and CDR2 are SGHVS and FNYEAQ. This CDR3 spans 13 amino acids. CDR3 DNA sequence: TGTGCCAGCAGCTTAGCGCGGCGGCGTGAGCAGTTCTTC. Protein sequence: CASSLARRREQFF.

In its sample, this clonotype was seen a few times. The chain recombines TRBV6-2 or TRBV6-3 with TRBJ1-1, with 8 bases fitting TRBD1. J gave up 4 bases and V 0 bases, and 7 bases lay outside the gene matches. The length of the CDR3 is 16 residues. Germline-derived CDR1 and CDR2 are MNHEY and SVGEGT. As DNA, the CDR3 is TGTGCCAGCAGTTACTCCATTGACAGGGGATTCACTGAAGCTTTCTTT. Translation gives CASSYSIDRGFTEAFF.

Only a few counts were recorded for this clonotype. The J gene is TRBJ1-3, the V gene TRBV5-4; maybe TRBD1 (6 bases). This CDR3 spans 16 amino acids. V lost 4 bases to trimming and J lost 0 bases, with 14 bases between them. Germline V gene lookup returns CDR1 SGHNT and CDR2 YYREEE (reference sequence). The CDR3 region is CASSTQVGHSGNTIYF. The CDR3 coding sequence is TGTGCCAGCAGCACACAAGTGGGACACTCTGGAAACACCATATATTTT.

This clonotype was seen a few times. The genes are TRBV12-5 and TRBJ1-5; 8 bases map to TRBD1. V lost 7 bases, J lost 7 bases, and 12 bases stayed unmatched. This CDR3 comprises 15 residues. Germline V gives CDR1 LGHNT, CDR2 FRNRAP. The CDR3 DNA sequence: TGTGCTAGTGCAGCCCCGGACAGGGCGCGGCAGCCCCAGCATTTT. This sequence encodes CASAAPDRARQPQHF.

The sample holds one count of this clonotype. This chain connects TRBV2 to TRBJ2-5; TRBD1 matches 9 bases. The germline V gene has CDR1 SNHLY and CDR2 FYNNEI. This CDR3 spans 15 amino acids. V trimming: 6 bases; J trimming: 6 bases; junction bases outside the gene matches: 11. This CDR3 is CASSPNRGRGKTQYF. The DNA for the CDR3 is TGTGCCAGCAGCCCGAACAGGGGGCGCGGGAAGACCCAGTACTTC.

The rearrangement links TRBV7-9 to TRBJ1-2; TRBD1 agrees at 7 bases. The V gene's germline CDR1 is SEHNR and CDR2 FQNEAQ (reference sequence). Trimming at V came to 2 bases and at J to 9 bases, leaving 12 bases not matched to a gene. The CDR3 extends over 15 amino acids. CDR3 residues: CASSLLSRTGESYTF. The CDR3 DNA is TGTGCCAGCAGCTTATTATCCCGGACAGGAGAAAGCTACACCTTC.

In this sample, this clonotype turned up many times. This chain connects TRBV7-2 to TRBJ1-4; D not certain. Trimming stripped 1 base from V and 0 bases from J, with 3 bases between. CDR1 is SGHTA and CDR2 is FQGNSA in the germline V gene. The CDR3 length is 14 residues. As DNA, the CDR3 is TGTGCCAGCAGCTTAGGCGCAACTAATGAAAAACTGTTTTTT. As protein: CASSLGATNEKLFF.

This clonotype was counted a few times. This chain links TRBV6-1 with TRBJ2-1; 7 nucleotides agree with TRBD1. V lost 6 bases to trimming and J lost 6 bases; unmatched junction nucleotides: 8. The CDR3 consists of 14 residues. The germline CDR1 and CDR2 sequences are MNHNS and SASEGT. The CDR3 DNA reads TGTGCCAGCAGGTGGGACAGCTGGGGCAATGAGCAGTTCTTC. Translation gives CASRWDSWGNEQFF.

This chain joins TRBV5-1 and TRBJ2-7; D gene unclear. The V gene lost 9 bases and the J gene lost 2 bases, with 21 bases spanning the gap. Germline CDR1 and CDR2: SGHRS and YFSETQ. CDR3 length equals 15 residues. In DNA, the CDR3 is TGCGCCACCAGAGACCTATCAGCAAAGACCTACGAGCAGTACTTC. The encoded protein is CATRDLSAKTYEQYF.

This clonotype has only a few counts. V is TRBV12-3 or TRBV12-4 and J is TRBJ1-2; 7 bases agree with TRBD1. With 6 bases clipped from V and 5 bases from J, the junction kept 9 bases outside the gene matches. This CDR3 contains 14 residues. CDR3 residues: CASRSTGAAYGYTF. The CDR3 DNA sequence: TGTGCCAGCAGATCCACAGGGGCCGCATATGGCTACACCTTC.

Many counts were recorded for this clonotype. The chain couples TRBV7-3 to TRBJ2-1, with TRBD2 matching over 8 bases. Germline values: CDR1 SGHTA, CDR2 FQGTGA. The length of the CDR3 is 16 residues. Trimming at V came to 5 bases and at J to 4 bases, leaving 10 bases not matched to a gene. CDR3 residues: CASSPKAGGGYNEQFF. DNA of the CDR3: TGTGCCAGCAGCCCCAAGGCGGGAGGTGGTTACAATGAGCAGTTCTTC. Drawing the rest from reference TRBV7-3 and TRBJ2-1, the complete variable domain is GAGVSQTPSNKVTEKGKYVELRCDPISGHTALYWYRQSLGQGPEFLIYFQGTGAADDSGLPNDRFFAVRPEGSVSTLKIQRTERGDSAVYLCASSPKAGGGYNEQFFGPGTRLTVL.

Only a few counts were recorded for this clonotype. The CDR3 loop is CSVGDWIQETQYF. The CDR3 DNA sequence: TGCAGCGTTGGGGACTGGATCCAAGAGACCCAGTACTTC. V usage is TRBV29-1 and J usage is TRBJ2-5; the D gene is possibly TRBD2 (6 bases). This CDR3 region has 13 residues. V lost 4 bases to trimming and J lost 1 base, with 10 bases between them. In germline, CDR1 is SQVTM, CDR2 ANQGSEA.

This sequence joins TRBV19 and TRBJ2-3; 7 bases align to TRBD1. Germline CDR1 LNHDA, CDR2 SQIVND (reference sequence). V lost 3 bases and J lost 5; bases outside the gene matches: 5. This CDR3 has 14 amino acids. CDR3 bases: TGTGCCAGTAGTATCCCATACAGGGGAGATACGCAGTATTTT. This gives the protein CASSIPYRGDTQYF.

This clonotype was observed a handful of times. The rearrangement joins TRBV29-1 to TRBJ2-5; D is ambiguous. CDR3 length: 13 residues. Per germline, CDR1 SQVTM and CDR2 ANQGSEA. The V end lost 2 bases, the J end lost 4 bases, and 11 bases lay between the germline ends. CDR3 nucleotide sequence: TGCAGCGTTGAACCCCGACTCACAGAGACCCAGTACTTC. It translates to CSVEPRLTETQYF.

At least ten counts were recorded for this clonotype. The gene calls are TRBV12-3 or TRBV12-4 and TRBJ2-1; D gene uncertain. Trimming cost V 4 bases and J 5 bases, with 6 bases left between them. CDR3 size: 12 residues. The CDR3 region has the DNA TGTGCCAGCAGTTGGTACGACAATGAGCAGTTCTTC. It codes for CASSWYDNEQFF.

This clonotype was counted at least ten times. The chain joins TRBV28 to TRBJ2-5; TRBD2 agrees at 7 bases. The CDR3 has 15 amino acids. The germline CDR1 and CDR2 sequences are MDHEN and SYDVKM. V lost 3 bases, J lost 4 bases, and 8 bases stayed unmatched. The chain's CDR3 is CASSFGREIGETQYF. The CDR3 DNA reads TGTGCCAGCAGTTTTGGGAGGGAAATCGGAGAGACCCAGTACTTC. Combining the CDR3 with reference TRBV28 and TRBJ2-5 gives the whole variable domain DVKVTQSSRYLVKRTGEKVFLECVQDMDHENMFWYRQDPGLGLRLIYFSYDVKMKEKGDIPEGYSVSREKKERFSLILESASTNQTSMYLCASSFGREIGETQYFGPGTRLLVL.

This clonotype was picked up many times. The V gene is TRBV7-8, the J gene TRBJ2-5, with D possibly TRBD1 on 6 matching bases. Germline V gene lookup returns CDR1 SGHVS and CDR2 FQNEAQ. V gave up 0 bases and J gave up 2 bases, with 10 bases separating them. The CDR3 is 15 residues long. CDR3: CASSLAIGQQETQYF. The CDR3 coding sequence is TGTGCCAGCAGCTTAGCTATCGGACAGCAAGAGACCCAGTACTTC.

The V call is TRBV6-1, the J call TRBJ2-5, with a tentative D call TRBD2 (5 bases). The CDR3 contains 15 residues. Germline CDR1 and CDR2: MNHNS and SASEGT. The V gene lost 5 bases and the J gene lost 1 base, with 14 bases spanning the gap. CDR3 sequence (DNA): TGTGCCAGCAGTCGACCGGACTTATCCCAAGAGACCCAGTACTTC. Its protein product is CASSRPDLSQETQYF.

The J gene is TRBJ2-3, the V gene TRBV28; D may be TRBD1 (5 bases). V was cut by 6 bases and J by 0 bases, with 10 bases left in between. This CDR3 has 14 amino acids. Germline V lookup: CDR1 MDHEN, CDR2 SYDVKM. The CDR3: CASRQAYSTDTQYF. In nucleotides, the CDR3 is TGTGCCAGCAGACAGGCTTACAGCACAGATACGCAGTATTTT.

Only one count was recorded for this clonotype. The rearrangement joins TRBV29-1 to TRBJ2-5; weak D call: TRBD2 (5 bases). The CDR3 is 12 residues long. Trimming cost V 2 bases and J 5 bases, with 9 bases left between them. Germline lookup yields CDR1 SQVTM and CDR2 ANQGSEA. CDR3 sequence (DNA): TGCAGCGTTGAATCAGGCGGGGAGACCCAGTACTTC. Translation: CSVESGGETQYF.

This clonotype has only a few counts. This chain connects TRBV28 to TRBJ2-3; no definite D call. There are 15 residues in the CDR3. V lost 2 bases to trimming and J lost 2 bases, with 11 bases between them. Germline V lookup: CDR1 MDHEN, CDR2 SYDVKM. CDR3 DNA: TGTGCCAGCAGTTTAAGTGAGGTTGTCACAGATACGCAGTATTTT. This sequence encodes CASSLSEVVTDTQYF. The whole variable domain, filled in from reference TRBV28 and TRBJ2-3, reads DVKVTQSSRYLVKRTGEKVFLECVQDMDHENMFWYRQDPGLGLRLIYFSYDVKMKEKGDIPEGYSVSREKKERFSLILESASTNQTSMYLCASSLSEVVTDTQYFGPGTRLTVL.

This clonotype was detected only a few times. J is TRBJ2-3 and V is TRBV3-1, with TRBD2 as a possible D gene (5 bases). This CDR3 spans 16 amino acids. Germline V CDR1 and CDR2: LGHDT, YNNKEL (reference sequence). V was clipped by 3 bases and J by 0 bases, with 13 bases between them. The CDR3 reads CASSHSLPGSTDTQYF. The CDR3 DNA sequence: TGTGCCAGCAGCCACTCCCTTCCGGGAAGCACAGATACGCAGTATTTT.